This TCR beta chain stems from a study of STAT5B mutations in CD4+ large granular lymphocyte leukemia. This clone was seen once. Measured with immunoSEQ multiplex PCR; TCRdb has only the in-frame clones, and not every one. The data contain about 38,000 clones, 70% to 90% of them singletons. This CDR3 has 17 residues. After removal of 4 bases from V and 4 bases from J, the junction contained 11 bases not matched to a gene. The sequenced material came from CD4+ T cells from blood buffy coats. This sequence was found in a human donor in good health. The rearrangement links TRBV23-1 to TRBJ2-2; 8 nucleotides line up with TRBD2. TRBV23-1 carries the ORF label, with uncertain function. This CDR3 reads CASSRDPGLVVTGELFF. The CDR3 nucleotides are TGCGCCAGCAGTCGCGATCCGGGACTAGTCGTCACCGGGGAGCTGTTTTTT.